The source of this TCR beta chain is a study of blood T cell repertoires in COVID-19. Study at large: The origin of the acute and convalescent COVID-19 samples was the United States, Italy and Spain. T cells, B-cell-depleted T cells, or PBMCs provided the cDNA or gDNA that served as material.

The CDR3 is made up of 13 amino acids. The germline CDR1 and CDR2 sequences are MDHEN and SYDVKM. The germline V and J ends were trimmed by 10 bases and 7 bases, with 19 bases remaining between them. In the authors' methods: Nucleated cell counts were estimated from reference gene primer amplification. Using immunoSEQ multiplex PCR, the repertoire was profiled, and TCRdb retains in-frame clones only, with some absent. V, J and clone size are those of that table, while D and trimming were read from the DNA. Here the sample spans approximately 100,000 clones, 80% to 90% being singletons. The genes are TRBV28 and TRBJ1-1; D ambiguous. The source is a woman aged 80 or older with active or convalescent COVID-19. The material sequenced was peripheral blood. The CDR3 nucleotides read TGTGCCATCTTCTCAACCACAACCAATGAAGCTTTCTTT. Translating it yields CAIFSTTTNEAFF.